This TCR beta chain appears in the sequencing data of a study of T cell changes during pregnancy in multiple sclerosis. The CDR3 extends over 14 amino acids. From germline, CDR1 is SGHKS and CDR2 YYEKEE (reference sequence). V shed 0 bases, J shed 12 bases, and the junction held 9 bases outside the gene matches. Clones were read by immunoSEQ multiplex PCR, and TCRdb kept only the in-frame ones, dropping some. There are about 40,000 clones in the sample; around nine tenths occur only once, and around 5.1% lies in the top ten. The V gene is TRBV5-5, the J gene TRBJ2-1, with 7 nucleotides matching TRBD2. Sequencing used peripheral blood, obtained in the first trimester of pregnancy. This clonotype originated in a female donor in good health, enrolled as a control in a pregnancy study. The CDR3 region is CASSLVSGEDMQFF. The DNA for the CDR3 is TGTGCCAGCAGCTTGGTAAGCGGGGAAGACATGCAGTTCTTC.